The clone carrying this T cell receptor beta chain has ten or more counts. Its antigen is undetermined. This specimen comes from a study of Graves' ophthalmopathy and Graves' hyperthyroidism. The wider study: Before any treatment, peripheral blood was taken at the initial diagnosis. Study-wide results and limits: In separating ophthalmopathy from stable hyperthyroidism, a 13-signature model achieved nearly 90% sensitivity and around 80% specificity.

Trimming took off 1 base at V and 8 bases at J, with 11 bases between the two ends. The CDR3 loop spans 12 amino acids. Germline V gives CDR1 DFQATT, CDR2 SNEGSKA (reference sequence). If patients had other autoimmune diseases, uncontrolled infections, pregnancy or lactation, they were excluded. Beta-chain TCR CDR3 regions were amplified from RNA transcripts. RT-PCR with HTBI primers came first, then second-round multiplex PCR. A single record per CDR3 protein comes from TCRdb applying MiXCR to the multiplex PCR reads. The data show hundreds of thousands of distinct CDR3 sequences, 22% seen once. V and J are TRBV20-1 and TRBJ1-2; no clear D. Sequencing used peripheral blood. This TCR came from a woman under 30 with stable Graves' hyperthyroidism. Some clones in this sample may be carry-over from other donors' samples. CDR3 region: CSARVGFEGYTF. For the CDR3, the DNA is TGCAGTGCTAGAGTGGGATTTGAGGGCTACACCTTC.